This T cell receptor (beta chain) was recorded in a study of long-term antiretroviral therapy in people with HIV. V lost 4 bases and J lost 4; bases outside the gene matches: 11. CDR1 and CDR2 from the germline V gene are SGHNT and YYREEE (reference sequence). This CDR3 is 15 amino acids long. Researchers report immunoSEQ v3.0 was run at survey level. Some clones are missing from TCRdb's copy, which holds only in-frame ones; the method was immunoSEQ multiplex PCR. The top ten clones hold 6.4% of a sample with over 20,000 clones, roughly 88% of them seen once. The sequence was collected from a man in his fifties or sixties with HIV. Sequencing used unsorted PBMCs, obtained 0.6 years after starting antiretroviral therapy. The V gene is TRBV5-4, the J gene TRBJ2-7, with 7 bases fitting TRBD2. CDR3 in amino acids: CASSPGQRDKYEQYF. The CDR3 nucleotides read TGTGCCAGCAGCCCCGGCCAGCGGGATAAGTACGAGCAGTACTTC.